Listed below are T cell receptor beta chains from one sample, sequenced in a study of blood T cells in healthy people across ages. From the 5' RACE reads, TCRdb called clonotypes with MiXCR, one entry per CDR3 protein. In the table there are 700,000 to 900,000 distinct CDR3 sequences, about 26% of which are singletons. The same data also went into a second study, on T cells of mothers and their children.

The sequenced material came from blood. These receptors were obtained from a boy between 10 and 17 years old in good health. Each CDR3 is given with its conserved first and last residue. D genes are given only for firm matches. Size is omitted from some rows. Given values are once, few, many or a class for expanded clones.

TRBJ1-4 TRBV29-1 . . CSVVKDPDEKLFF TGCAGCGTTGTAAAGGACCCCGATGAAAAACTGTTTTTT
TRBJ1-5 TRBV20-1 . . CSARKGTDQPQHF TGCAGTGCTAGAAAGGGAACGGATCAGCCCCAGCATTTT
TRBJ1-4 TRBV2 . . CASSEDSGNEKLFF TGTGCCAGCAGCGAGGACAGTGGTAATGAAAAACTGTTTTTT
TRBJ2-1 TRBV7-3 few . CASSLKTGGPYNEQFF TGTGCCAGCAGCTTAAAGACGGGGGGCCCCTACAATGAGCAGTTCTTC
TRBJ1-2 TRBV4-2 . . CASSQGTEKGYTF TGTGCCAGCAGCCAAGGGACAGAGAAAGGCTACACCTTC
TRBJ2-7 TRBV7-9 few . CAGGGAGSQQYF TGTGCCGGAGGGGGGGCAGGAAGCCAGCAGTACTTC
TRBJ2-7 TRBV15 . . CATSRGGEAGEEQYF TGTGCCACCAGCAGAGGAGGTGAGGCAGGGGAGGAGCAGTACTTC
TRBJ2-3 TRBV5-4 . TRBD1 CASRPGTGTDTQYF TGTGCCAGCAGGCCCGGGACAGGCACAGATACGCAGTATTTT
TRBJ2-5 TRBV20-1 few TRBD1 CSASVWTGIIETQYF TGCAGTGCTTCCGTATGGACAGGGATAATAGAGACCCAGTACTTC
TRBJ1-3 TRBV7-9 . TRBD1 CASSFPAGGESGNTIYF TGTGCCAGCAGCTTTCCCGCAGGGGGTGAATCTGGAAACACCATATATTTT
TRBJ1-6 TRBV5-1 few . CASSPQSSYNSPLHF TGCGCCAGCAGCCCACAGAGCTCCTATAATTCACCCCTCCACTTT
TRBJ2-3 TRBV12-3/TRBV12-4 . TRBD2 CASSSPWGLAGGHRITDTQYF TGTGCCAGCAGTTCCCCCTGGGGACTAGCGGGGGGGCATCGAATCACAGATACGCAGTATTTT
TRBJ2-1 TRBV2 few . CASSRLSQGQFF TGTGCCAGCAGCAGACTCTCTCAGGGGCAGTTCTTC
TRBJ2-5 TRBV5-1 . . CASSPFRGRETQYF TGCGCCAGCAGCCCGTTCAGGGGCCGCGAGACCCAGTACTTC
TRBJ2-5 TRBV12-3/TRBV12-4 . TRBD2 CASIESGGRETQYF TGTGCCAGCATTGAATCGGGGGGGAGGGAGACCCAGTACTTC
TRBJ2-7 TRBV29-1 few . CSVEVGAYEQYF TGCAGCGTTGAAGTTGGAGCATACGAGCAGTACTTC
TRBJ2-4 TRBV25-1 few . CASSEQGGKNIQYF TGTGCCAGCAGTGAACAGGGGGGCAAAAACATTCAGTACTTC
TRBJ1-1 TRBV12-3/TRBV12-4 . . CASKTGISNTEAFF TGTGCCAGCAAGACGGGGATATCTAACACTGAAGCTTTCTTT
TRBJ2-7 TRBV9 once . CASSEETYEQYF TGTGCCAGCAGCGAAGAAACCTACGAGCAGTACTTC
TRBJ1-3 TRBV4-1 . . CASSDSGRRNTIYF TGCGCCAGCAGCGACTCCGGGCGTCGAAACACCATATATTTT
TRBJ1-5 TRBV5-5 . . CASGTGNQPQHF TGTGCCAGCGGAACAGGGAATCAGCCCCAGCATTTT
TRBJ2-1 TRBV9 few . CASSQLLSSYNEQFF TGTGCCAGTAGCCAACTACTCAGCTCCTACAATGAGCAGTTCTTC
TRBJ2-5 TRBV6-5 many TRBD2 CASSGTSIETQYF TGTGCCAGCTCCGGGACTAGCATCGAGACCCAGTACTTC
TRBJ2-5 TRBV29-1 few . CSVAGGRETQYF TGCAGCGTTGCCGGGGGCCGAGAGACCCAGTACTTC
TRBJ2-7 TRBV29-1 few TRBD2 CSVAIGLAGGSYEQYF TGCAGCGTTGCTATTGGCCTAGCGGGGGGCTCCTACGAGCAGTACTTC
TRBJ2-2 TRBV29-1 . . CSVAAVDRVTGELFF TGCAGCGTGGCGGCGGTAGACCGGGTGACCGGGGAGCTGTTTTTT
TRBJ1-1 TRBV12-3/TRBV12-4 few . CASSLLGVPGSEALF TGTGCCAGCAGTTTATTGGGGGTTCCAGGGTCTGAAGCTCTCTTT
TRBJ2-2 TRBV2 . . CASSVGGARTGELFF TGTGCCAGCAGTGTAGGGGGGGCCCGTACCGGGGAGCTGTTTTTT
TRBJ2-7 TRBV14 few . CASSQAGTGQYF TGTGCCAGCAGCCAAGCCGGGACTGGGCAGTACTTC
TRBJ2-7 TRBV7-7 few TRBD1 CASSPGTGDLYEQYF TGTGCCAGCAGCCCCGGGACAGGGGACCTCTACGAGCAGTACTTC
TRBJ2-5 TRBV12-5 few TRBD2 CASGLVAGGNQETQYF TGTGCTAGTGGTTTGGTAGCGGGGGGCAACCAAGAGACCCAGTACTTC
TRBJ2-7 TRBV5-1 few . CASSSEVTYEQYF TGCGCCAGCAGTAGCGAAGTGACCTACGAGCAGTACTTC
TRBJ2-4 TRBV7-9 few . CAIQKGTDAAKNIQYF TGTGCCATCCAGAAGGGTACAGACGCAGCCAAAAACATTCAGTACTTC